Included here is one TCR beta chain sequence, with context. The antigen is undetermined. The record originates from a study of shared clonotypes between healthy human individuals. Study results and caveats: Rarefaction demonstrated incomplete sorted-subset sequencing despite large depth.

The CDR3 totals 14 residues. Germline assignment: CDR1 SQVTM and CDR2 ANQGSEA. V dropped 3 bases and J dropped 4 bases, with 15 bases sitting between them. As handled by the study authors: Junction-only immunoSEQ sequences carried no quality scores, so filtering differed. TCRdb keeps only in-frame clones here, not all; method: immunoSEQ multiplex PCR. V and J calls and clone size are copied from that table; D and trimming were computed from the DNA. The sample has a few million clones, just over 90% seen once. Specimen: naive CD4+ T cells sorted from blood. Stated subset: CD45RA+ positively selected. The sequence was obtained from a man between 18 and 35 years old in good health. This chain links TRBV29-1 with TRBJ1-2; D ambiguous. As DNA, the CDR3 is TGCAGCGTTGAGAAGCTACCGGAATTCTATGGCTACACCTTC. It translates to CSVEKLPEFYGYTF.